These 30 T cell receptor beta chains were sequenced from one sample in a study of T cells expressing NK-cell markers. TCRdb reprocessed the 5' RACE reads; each CDR3 protein has one entry and no DNA is given. This sample's table has 500,000 or so distinct CDR3 sequences. The sample taken for sequencing was blood T cells: a sorted CD56 or NKG2C T cell subset, CD4+ or CD8+ T cells, or bulk PBMC T cells (not recorded which). The source of these receptors is a man younger than 30 in good health.

The chain joins TRBV6-1 to TRBJ2-1; there is no DNA to check the TCRdb D call of TRBD2. This CDR3 contains 17 residues. The germline CDR1 and CDR2 sequences are MNHNS and SASEGT. CDR3 loop: CASSRYSSGGLYNEQFF.

This chain's CDR3 is CASSLAGRGSNQPQHF. This chain uses TRBV11-3 with TRBJ1-5; TCRdb reports TRBD1, a call that lacks DNA to check it against. Germline V lookup: CDR1 SGHNT, CDR2 YENEEA. The CDR3 runs to 16 residues.

This sequence joins TRBV6-5 and TRBJ2-3; as DNA is missing, the TRBD2 call by TCRdb cannot be tested. This CDR3 has 15 amino acids. Germline V gene lookup returns CDR1 MNHEY and CDR2 SVGAGI. The CDR3 spells CASSSVGTVTDTQYF.

The chain has TRBV27 and TRBJ2-5; absent DNA, TCRdb's TRBD2 call cannot be checked. The CDR3 sequence is 14 residues long. Germline V lookup: CDR1 MNHEY, CDR2 SMNVEV (reference sequence). The CDR3 is CASKASGVQETQYF.

CDR3 sequence reads: CASSFGLAGGSSYNEQFF. The chain has TRBV6-5 and TRBJ2-1; absent DNA, TCRdb's TRBD2 call cannot be checked. The CDR3 is 18 amino acids. CDR1 MNHEY and CDR2 SVGAGI come from the germline V gene.

The gene calls are TRBV5-1 and TRBJ2-1; there is no DNA to check the TCRdb D call of TRBD2. This CDR3 has 15 residues. CDR1 and CDR2 (germline): SGHRS, YFSETQ. CDR3 region: CAQTRARAPYNEQFF.

The chain couples TRBV9 to TRBJ2-7. The CDR3 has 15 amino acids. CDR1 and CDR2 from the germline V gene are SGDLS and YYNGEE. The CDR3 loop is CASSVQVSSSYEQYF.

The chain joins TRBV29-1 to TRBJ2-1; TCRdb calls TRBD1, which cannot be checked without DNA. Germline CDR1 and CDR2: SQVTM and ANQGSEA. The length of the CDR3 is 16 residues. The CDR3 reads CSVTPLQGKFGNEQFF.

The chain couples TRBV29-1 to TRBJ1-1. This CDR3 comprises 15 residues. CDR1 is SQVTM and CDR2 is ANQGSEA in the germline V gene. This CDR3 reads CSVGGTDLLNTEAFF.

J is TRBJ2-7 and V is TRBV7-9; the TCRdb D gene call, TRBD1, has no DNA to confirm it. The CDR3 is made up of 12 amino acids. Germline assignment: CDR1 SEHNR and CDR2 FQNEAQ (reference sequence). CDR3 loop: CASSYDRGVEYF.

V is TRBV29-1 and J is TRBJ2-3; the D call from TCRdb, TRBD1, cannot be confirmed without DNA. CDR1 is SQVTM, CDR2 ANQGSEA, per germline. CDR3 size: 13 residues. CDR3 amino acids: CSVTGLPTDTQYF.

The rearrangement links TRBV10-3 to TRBJ2-7; TCRdb's D gene call, TRBD1, goes unchecked for lack of DNA. Germline CDR1 ENHRY, CDR2 SYGVKD. CDR3 size: 12 residues. The CDR3 region is CATLGGSYEQYF.

The CDR3 spells CASSRGQGSSGTDTQYF. The rearrangement uses TRBV18 and TRBJ2-3; absent DNA, TCRdb's TRBD1 call cannot be checked. This CDR3 region has 17 residues. CDR1 is KGHSH, CDR2 LQKENI, per germline. Combining the CDR3 with reference TRBV18 and TRBJ2-3 gives the whole variable domain NAGVMQNPRHLVRRRGQEARLRCSPMKGHSHVYWYRQLPEEGLKFMVYLQKENIIDESGMPKERFSAEFPKEGPSILRIQQVVRGDSAAYFCASSRGQGSSGTDTQYFGPGTRLTVL.

The V and J genes are TRBV6-5 and TRBJ1-5. The CDR3 extends over 16 amino acids. Per the germline V gene, CDR1 is MNHEY and CDR2 is SVGAGI. Here the CDR3 reads CASSYSGLKGNQPQHF.

This chain uses TRBV6-1 with TRBJ2-7; TCRdb proposes TRBD2, but this gene call is untestable without DNA. The CDR3 runs 15 residues. The germline V gene encodes CDR1 MNHNS and CDR2 SASEGT. The CDR3 loop is CASRSTSGGDYEQYF.

This chain uses TRBV20-1 with TRBJ2-3; TCRdb calls TRBD2, which cannot be checked without DNA. CDR1 is DFQATT and CDR2 is SNEGSKA in the germline V gene (reference sequence). This CDR3 region has 13 residues. The CDR3 here is CSASTKGPDTQYF.

J is TRBJ2-5 and V is TRBV20-1. The CDR3 has 15 amino acids. Germline V gene lookup returns CDR1 DFQATT and CDR2 SNEGSKA (reference sequence). This CDR3 is CSAIVANTRQETQYF.

The V gene is TRBV4-1, the J gene TRBJ2-1; TCRdb names TRBD2, which stays unverified in the absence of DNA. Germline V gene lookup returns CDR1 MGHRA and CDR2 YSYEKL. This CDR3 has 17 amino acids. CDR3: CASSQAGLAGPRGEQFF.

The chain couples TRBV20-1 to TRBJ2-1; TCRdb calls TRBD1, which cannot be checked without DNA. CDR1 and CDR2 from the germline V gene are DFQATT and SNEGSKA (reference sequence). This CDR3 region has 16 residues. The CDR3 loop is CSASQPGRGGYNEQFF.

The chain recombines TRBV3-1 with TRBJ1-2; the TCRdb call, TRBD1, lacks DNA for checking. This CDR3 comprises 13 residues. Germline CDR1 LGHDT, CDR2 YNNKEL (reference sequence). CDR3: CASSPGRSYGYTF.

The chain carries TRBV12-3 or TRBV12-4 and TRBJ1-6; TCRdb's assignment of TRBD1 cannot be checked, as there is no DNA. This CDR3 has 14 amino acids. This chain's CDR3 is CASTRQGSQSPLHF.

This chain links TRBV7-9 with TRBJ2-3; the TRBD1 assignment by TCRdb is unverifiable without DNA. Germline-derived CDR1 and CDR2 are SEHNR and FQNEAQ (reference sequence). This CDR3 comprises 16 residues. The CDR3 protein is CASSPRGFGGTDTQYF.

The CDR3 region is CASSVDSRTYEQYF. The chain recombines TRBV9 with TRBJ2-7. Per the germline V gene, CDR1 is SGDLS and CDR2 is YYNGEE. This CDR3 comprises 14 residues.

V and J are TRBV20-1 and TRBJ1-2; TCRdb proposes TRBD1, but this gene call is untestable without DNA. CDR1 is DFQATT, CDR2 SNEGSKA, per germline (reference sequence). The CDR3 has 15 amino acids. Here the CDR3 reads CSASRGPADYYGYTF.

The CDR3: CSVRGTRLYNEQFF. The chain uses TRBV29-1 and TRBJ2-1; the TCRdb call, TRBD2, lacks DNA for checking. This CDR3 is built from 14 residues. CDR1 and CDR2 (germline): SQVTM, ANQGSEA.

The chain has TRBV30 and TRBJ2-1. This CDR3 spans 12 amino acids. CDR1 is GTSNPN and CDR2 is SVGIG in the germline V gene (reference sequence). The CDR3 reads CACKGFQAEQFF.

This chain joins TRBV6-1 and TRBJ2-5; no DNA is available, so the TRBD1 call from TCRdb remains unchecked. Per germline, CDR1 MNHNS and CDR2 SASEGT. This CDR3 has 17 amino acids. This CDR3 is CASSEDRGNLFQETQYF.

V gene TRBV5-1 combines with J gene TRBJ2-3; the TCRdb D gene call, TRBD1, has no DNA to confirm it. Germline lookup yields CDR1 SGHRS and CDR2 YFSETQ. The CDR3 contains 16 residues. This CDR3 reads CASSTGTGPSTDTQYF.

The chain is built from TRBV3-1 and TRBJ2-1; the D gene TCRdb calls, TRBD1, cannot be checked with no DNA. The CDR3 runs to 18 residues. Germline CDR1 reads LGHDT; CDR2 reads YNNKEL (reference sequence). CDR3 sequence reads: CASSQGWGVPPGGDEQFF.

This chain connects TRBV27 to TRBJ1-4; TCRdb reports TRBD1, a call that lacks DNA to check it against. CDR1 and CDR2 from the germline V gene are MNHEY and SMNVEV (reference sequence). The CDR3 loop spans 19 amino acids. The CDR3 protein is CASSPTGPGQGAMGEKLFF.